This passage covers 9 T cell receptor beta chains from one sample sequenced in a study of cytomegalovirus exposure and HLA in healthy donors. It was with 60 Vbeta and 13 Jbeta primers that the PCR ran. Using immunoSEQ multiplex PCR, the repertoire was profiled, and TCRdb retains in-frame clones only, with some absent. The sample holds roughly 110,000 clones, 65% to 80% seen once. The source material was PBMCs. These receptors all stem from a female donor in good health and CMV-seronegative.

This clone is a singleton in its sample. The junction departs from germline at one end; a sequencing error may be responsible. The chain carries TRBV19 and TRBJ2-5, with TRBD2 matching over 7 bases. Germline lookup yields CDR1 LNHDA and CDR2 SQIVND (reference sequence). The CDR3 covers 11 residues. CDR3: CATSVQETQYF. The CDR3 coding sequence is TGCGCCACTAGCGTCCAAGAGACCCAGTACTTC.

This chain uses TRBV11-2 with TRBJ2-3; 10 bases agree with TRBD2. CDR3 size: 16 residues. Germline V lookup: CDR1 SGHAT, CDR2 FQNNGV. The trim removed 4 bases at V and 0 bases at J, leaving 4 bases unmatched. The CDR3 DNA is TGTGCCAGCAGCTCGATTAGCGGGAGGAGCACAGATACGCAGTATTTT. Protein sequence: CASSSISGRSTDTQYF.

This clone was recorded a few times. CDR3 sequence: CAWRARDSGSGNTIYF. The CDR3 nucleotides read TGTGCCTGGAGAGCCCGGGACTCCGGCTCTGGAAACACCATATATTTT. V gene TRBV30 combines with J gene TRBJ1-3; the D gene is possibly TRBD1 (5 bases). CDR1 is GTSNPN and CDR2 is SVGIG in the germline V gene (reference sequence). V lost 3 bases and J 0 bases, leaving 15 bases between the germline ends. This CDR3 comprises 16 residues.

This chain links TRBV6-1 with TRBJ2-5; D may be TRBD1 (5 bases). The J call may not be correct, given that the DNA end is closer to TRBJ2-7. CDR1 is MNHNS, CDR2 SASEGT, per germline. The CDR3 sequence is 14 residues long. In DNA form, the CDR3 reads TGTGCCAGCAGTTTTCAAGGGGACTCCTACGAGCAGTACTTC. Translation: CASSFQGDSYEQYF.

The rearrangement joins TRBV5-1 to TRBJ2-1, with 9 bases identical to TRBD2. Germline assignment: CDR1 SGHRS and CDR2 YFSETQ. The CDR3 has 13 amino acids. The ends lost 6 bases at V and 10 bases at J; junction bases unmatched: 8. The CDR3 sequence is CASNGGGGGEQFF. The CDR3 DNA reads as TGCGCCAGCAATGGCGGGGGGGGCGGGGAGCAGTTCTTC.

This chain links TRBV5-4 with TRBJ2-1, with D hard to call. Trimming pared 2 bases from V and 0 bases from J, leaving 12 bases between. Germline CDR1 reads SGHNT; CDR2 reads YYREEE (reference sequence). CDR3 length equals 16 residues. The CDR3 sequence is CASSFSGVFSYNEQFF. In nucleotides, the CDR3 is TGTGCCAGCAGCTTCTCCGGAGTATTCTCCTACAATGAGCAGTTCTTC.

The V gene is TRBV5-1, the J gene TRBJ1-2, with TRBD1 matching over 9 bases. V lost 2 bases to trimming and J lost 10 bases; unmatched junction nucleotides: 15. Germline loops: CDR1 SGHRS, CDR2 YFSETQ. This CDR3 is built from 16 residues. The CDR3 DNA reads TGCGCCAGCAGCTTAGGACAGGGGCCAAAAATTCGGCACTACACCTTC. Amino acids: CASSLGQGPKIRHYTF. The variable domain in full, with the rest retrieved from reference TRBV5-1 and TRBJ1-2, is KAGVTQTPRYLIKTRGQQVTLSCSPISGHRSVSWYQQTPGQGLQFLFEYFSETQRNKGNFPGRFSGRQFSNSRSEMNVSTLELGDSALYLCASSLGQGPKIRHYTFGSGTRLTVV.

J is TRBJ1-5 and V is TRBV5-4; 10 bases are shared with TRBD1. Trimming removed 4 bases from V and 5 bases from J; junction bases left unmatched: 6. Looked up from germline, CDR1 is SGHNT and CDR2 is YYREEE (reference sequence). The CDR3 contains 15 residues. The CDR3 DNA follows: TGTGCCAGCAGCGAAGACGGACAGGGGGATCAGCCCCAGCATTTT. Protein product: CASSEDGQGDQPQHF.

V gene TRBV6-5 combines with J gene TRBJ1-4, with D possibly TRBD1 on 5 matching bases. Germline V lookup: CDR1 MNHEY, CDR2 SVGAGI. The V end lost 0 bases, the J end lost 7 bases, and 12 bases lay between the germline ends. CDR3 size: 15 residues. The CDR3 DNA follows: TGTGCCAGCAGTTACTCGCCCACAGGTAGTGAAAAACTGTTTTTT. Its translation: CASSYSPTGSEKLFF.